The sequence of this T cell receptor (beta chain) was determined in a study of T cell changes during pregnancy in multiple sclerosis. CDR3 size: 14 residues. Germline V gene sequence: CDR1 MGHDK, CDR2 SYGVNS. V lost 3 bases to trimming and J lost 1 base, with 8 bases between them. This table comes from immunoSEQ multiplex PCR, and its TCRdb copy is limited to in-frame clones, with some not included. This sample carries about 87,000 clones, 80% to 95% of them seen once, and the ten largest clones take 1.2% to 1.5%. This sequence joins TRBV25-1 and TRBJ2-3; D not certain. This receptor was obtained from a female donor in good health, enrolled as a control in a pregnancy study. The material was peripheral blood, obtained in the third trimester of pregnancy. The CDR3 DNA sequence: TGTGCCAGCAGTGATGGGCCAGGCACAGATACGCAGTATTTT. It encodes CASSDGPGTDTQYF.